This T cell receptor beta chain was identified during a study of Tregs in tolerant kidney transplant recipients. The germline CDR1 and CDR2 sequences are MGHRA and YSYEKL. V was shortened by 4 bases and J by 0 bases, with 7 bases between the two germline ends. This CDR3 has 15 amino acids. Measured with immunoSEQ multiplex PCR; TCRdb has only the in-frame clones, and not every one. The sample has some 240,000 clones; roughly 80% are singletons. Thawed PBMCs were FACS-sorted into unstimulated CD4+CD25+CD127- regulatory T cells, CD4+CD25- non-regulatory cells, CD4 and CD8 cells. The V and J genes are TRBV4-1 and TRBJ2-6; no reliable D call. Sequencing was performed on CD4+ T cells from blood. The sequence was collected from a human donor in good health. The CDR3 sequence is CASSPRSSGANVLTF. As DNA, the CDR3 is TGCGCCAGCAGCCCGAGGAGCTCTGGGGCCAACGTCCTGACTTTC.